The 18 T cell receptor beta chains reported below all come from one sample, sequenced in a study of naive and memory T cell subsets. Two oligonucleotides, mixed equimolar, formed the beta constant-region primer covering TRBC1 and TRBC2. TCRdb ran MiXCR on the UMI-ligation and nested PCR reads and lists one entry per CDR3 protein. The profile covers around 160,000 distinct CDR3 sequences, with about 18% appearing a single time and approximately 0.13% taken by the ten largest. Sequenced sample: naive CD4+ T cells from blood. The receptors here all came from a human donor in good health.

There are a few counts of this clonotype. This chain joins TRBV28 and TRBJ2-3; D gene ambiguous. Deletions cut 6 bases from V and 2 bases from J, with 12 bases between. Germline V CDR1 and CDR2: MDHEN, SYDVKM. The CDR3 runs 14 residues. The CDR3 DNA follows: TGTGCCAGCAGGAGGTATCTCTCCACAGATACGCAGTATTTT. It is translated as CASRRYLSTDTQYF.

J is TRBJ2-7 and V is TRBV29-1; TRBD1 agrees at 9 bases. The germline CDR1 and CDR2 sequences are SQVTM and ANQGSEA. The J segment lost 6 bases and the V segment lost 4 bases, leaving 10 bases of the junction unmatched. The CDR3 is 14 residues long. CDR3 sequence: CSVGPGTGLTEQYF. In DNA, the CDR3 is TGCAGCGTTGGTCCCGGGACAGGGTTAACCGAGCAGTACTTC.

This clonotype has ten or more counts. The genes are TRBV6-1 and TRBJ1-5; D gene uncertain. Germline assignment: CDR1 MNHNS and CDR2 SASEGT. V was shortened by 7 bases and J by 0 bases, with 4 bases between the two germline ends. There are 12 residues in the CDR3. The CDR3 DNA reads as TGTGCCAGCATTGCTAGCAATCAGCCCCAGCATTTT. This gives the protein CASIASNQPQHF.

This clonotype has more than one count but fewer than ten. The chain couples TRBV5-1 to TRBJ1-3, with unresolved D. Between the trimmed V and J ends, which lost 3 bases and 0 bases, there was a span of 13 bases. Per the germline V gene, CDR1 is SGHRS and CDR2 is YFSETQ. The CDR3 has 16 amino acids. CDR3 in amino acids: CASSSGFADSGNTIYF. CDR3 DNA sequence: TGCGCCAGCAGCTCGGGGTTTGCTGACTCTGGAAACACCATATATTTT.

This clonotype turned up a few times. The V and J genes are TRBV27 and TRBJ2-2; 10 bases are shared with TRBD2. There are 17 residues in the CDR3. Trimming at V came to 5 bases and at J to 0 bases, leaving 6 bases not matched to a gene. CDR1 and CDR2 (germline): MNHEY, SMNVEV (reference sequence). The CDR3 sequence is CASSRPTSGSNTGELFF. CDR3 DNA: TGTGCCAGCAGTCGACCGACTAGCGGGTCGAACACCGGGGAGCTGTTTTTT.

J is TRBJ2-1 and V is TRBV2, with 11 nucleotides matching TRBD2. The germline gives CDR1 SNHLY, CDR2 FYNNEI. The CDR3 consists of 15 residues. V was pared by 11 bases and J by 5 bases, with 11 bases of the junction left unmatched. CDR3 coding DNA: TGTGCCGGCCGGACTAGCGGGCTGGGAAACAATGAGCAGTTCTTC. Encoded protein: CAGRTSGLGNNEQFF. Full variable domain (rest looked up from reference TRBV2 and TRBJ2-1): EPEVTQTPSHQVTQMGQEVILRCVPISNHLYFYWYRQILGQKVEFLVSFYNNEISEKSEIFDDQFSVERPDGSNFTLKIRSTKLEDSAMYFCAGRTSGLGNNEQFFGPGTRLTVL.

The chain carries TRBV6-2 or TRBV6-3 and TRBJ2-7, with D perhaps TRBD1 (6 bases). The CDR3 is 13 residues long. Per the germline V gene, CDR1 is MNHEY and CDR2 is SVGEGT. Trimming removed 2 bases from V and 3 bases from J, with 8 bases in between. CDR3 sequence (DNA): TGTGCCAGCAGTTACGAGGACAGCTACGAGCAGTACTTC. It encodes CASSYEDSYEQYF.

This clonotype appeared a few times. J is TRBJ2-7 and V is TRBV6-2 or TRBV6-3; 7 bases are shared with TRBD2. The length of the CDR3 is 15 residues. V lost 4 bases to trimming and J lost 6 bases; unmatched junction nucleotides: 12. CDR1 is MNHEY, CDR2 SVGEGT, per germline. The CDR3 here is CASSWAEAGDFEQYF. CDR3 in DNA: TGTGCCAGCAGTTGGGCCGAGGCGGGAGACTTCGAGCAGTACTTC.

J is TRBJ2-2 and V is TRBV24-1, with D possibly being TRBD1 or TRBD2 (5 bases each). Looked up from germline, CDR1 is KGHDR and CDR2 is SFDVKD. The CDR3 contains 14 residues. Trimming stripped 8 bases from V and 2 bases from J, with 11 bases between. The CDR3 DNA sequence: TGTGCCACCACTGGGGGAGTTAACACCGGGGAGCTGTTTTTT. Protein product: CATTGGVNTGELFF.

The J gene is TRBJ2-3, the V gene TRBV5-1; D unclear. Germline CDR1 reads SGHRS; CDR2 reads YFSETQ. This CDR3 has 14 residues. The V gene lost 2 bases and the J gene lost 2 bases, with 9 bases spanning the gap. CDR3 nucleotides: TGCGCCAGCAGCTTTTCCAGGCTCACAGATACGCAGTATTTT. It specifies CASSFSRLTDTQYF.

This sequence joins TRBV30 and TRBJ1-1; the match to TRBD1 covers 9 bases. The trim removed 7 bases at V and 5 bases at J, leaving 11 bases unmatched. The CDR3 has 14 residues. The germline V gene has CDR1 GTSNPN and CDR2 SVGIG (reference sequence). CDR3 bases: TGTGCCTCACATTACAGGGGGCTTGGAACTGAAGCTTTCTTT. Protein: CASHYRGLGTEAFF. The full variable domain, rest sourced from reference TRBV30 and TRBJ1-1, is SQTIHQWPATLVQPVGSPLSLECTVEGTSNPNLYWYRQAAGRGLQLLFYSVGIGQISSEVPQNLSASRPQDRQFILSSKKLLLSDSGFYLCASHYRGLGTEAFFGQGTRLTVV.

The chain carries TRBV5-1 and TRBJ2-6, with 10 positions matching TRBD1. The CDR3 extends over 23 amino acids. V gave up 0 bases and J gave up 0 bases; unmatched junction bases: 18. From germline, CDR1 is SGHRS and CDR2 YFSETQ. The CDR3, as DNA: TGCGCCAGCAGCTTGGGATCACTCGGGACAGGGGATGAGTGGCTCTCTGGGGCCAACGTCCTGACTTTC. Amino acids: CASSLGSLGTGDEWLSGANVLTF. The variable domain in full, with the rest retrieved from reference TRBV5-1 and TRBJ2-6, is KAGVTQTPRYLIKTRGQQVTLSCSPISGHRSVSWYQQTPGQGLQFLFEYFSETQRNKGNFPGRFSGRQFSNSRSEMNVSTLELGDSALYLCASSLGSLGTGDEWLSGANVLTFGAGSRLTVL.

The chain links TRBV25-1 to TRBJ2-5, with TRBD1 matching 8 bases. V was pared by 7 bases and J by 4 bases, with 5 bases of the junction left unmatched. The germline CDR1 and CDR2 sequences are MGHDK and SYGVNS. The CDR3 runs to 13 residues. The CDR3, as DNA: TGTGCCAGCACAAGAGGGACAGGAGAGACCCAGTACTTC. Residues: CASTRGTGETQYF.

Only a few counts were recorded for this clonotype. The rearrangement links TRBV6-1 to TRBJ2-1; TRBD2 aligns across 7 bases. The germline V gene has CDR1 MNHNS and CDR2 SASEGT. The V segment lost 5 bases and the J segment 5 bases; nucleotides outside the gene matches: 12. This CDR3 is built from 16 residues. CDR3 DNA: TGTGCCAGCAGTCGCTCCCCTACGGGGGGAGACAATGAGCAGTTCTTC. This translates into CASSRSPTGGDNEQFF.

The table lists this clonotype with a few counts. This chain uses TRBV10-3 with TRBJ2-7; D gene unclear. The germline CDR1 and CDR2 sequences are ENHRY and SYGVKD. The CDR3 has 14 amino acids. The ends were cut back, 3 bases at V and 2 bases at J, with 11 bases in the middle. The CDR3 coding sequence is TGTGCCATCAGTGATGGGGTGGCTACCTACGAGCAGTACTTC. This sequence encodes CAISDGVATYEQYF.

This clonotype turned up a few times. The chain recombines TRBV12-3 or TRBV12-4 with TRBJ2-7, with D possibly TRBD1 on 6 matching bases. This CDR3 spans 14 amino acids. V dropped 2 bases and J dropped 7 bases, with 15 bases sitting between them. The CDR3 nucleotides read TGTGCCAGCAGTTTACTACAGGGAATCGGGGAGCAGTACTTC. It is translated as CASSLLQGIGEQYF.

This clonotype turned up a few times. The chain employs TRBV4-1 and TRBJ1-4; D not certain. CDR3 length equals 13 residues. Germline loops: CDR1 MGHRA, CDR2 YSYEKL. V was cut by 4 bases and J by 8 bases, with 11 bases left in between. In DNA, the CDR3 is TGCGCCAGCAGCCCACTATTAGGAGAAAAACTGTTTTTT. It is translated as CASSPLLGEKLFF.

V and J are TRBV12-3 or TRBV12-4 and TRBJ1-2, with D uncertain. The ends were cut back, 2 bases at V and 4 bases at J, with 8 bases in the middle. The CDR3 length is 13 residues. Here the CDR3 reads CASSLMEFYGYTF. CDR3 coding DNA: TGTGCCAGCAGTTTAATGGAGTTCTATGGCTACACCTTC.